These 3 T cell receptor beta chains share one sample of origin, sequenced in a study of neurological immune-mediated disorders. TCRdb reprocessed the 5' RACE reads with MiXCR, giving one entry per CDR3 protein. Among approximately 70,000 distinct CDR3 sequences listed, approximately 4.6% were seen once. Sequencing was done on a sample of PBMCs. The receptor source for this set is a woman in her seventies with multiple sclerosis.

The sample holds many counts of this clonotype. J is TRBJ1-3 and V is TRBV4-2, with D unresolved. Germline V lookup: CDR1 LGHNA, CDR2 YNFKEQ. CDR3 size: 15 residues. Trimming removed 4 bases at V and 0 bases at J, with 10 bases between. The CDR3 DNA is TGTGCCAGCAGCCTAGGCCTGGGCTCTGGAAACACCATATATTTT. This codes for CASSLGLGSGNTIYF.

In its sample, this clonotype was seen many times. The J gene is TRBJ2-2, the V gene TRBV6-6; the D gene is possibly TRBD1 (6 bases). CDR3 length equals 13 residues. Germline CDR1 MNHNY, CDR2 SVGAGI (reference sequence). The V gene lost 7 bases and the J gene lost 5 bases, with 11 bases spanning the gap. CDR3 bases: TGTGCCAGCATGTTAAGGGGGACCGGGGAGCTGTTTTTT. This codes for CASMLRGTGELFF.

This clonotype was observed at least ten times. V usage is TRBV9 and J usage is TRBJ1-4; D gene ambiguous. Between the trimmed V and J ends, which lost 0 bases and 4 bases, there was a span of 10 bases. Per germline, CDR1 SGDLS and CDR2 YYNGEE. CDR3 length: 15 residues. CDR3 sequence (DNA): TGTGCCAGCAGCGTAGGTCCTGGGTTTAATGAAAAACTGTTTTTT. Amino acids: CASSVGPGFNEKLFF.